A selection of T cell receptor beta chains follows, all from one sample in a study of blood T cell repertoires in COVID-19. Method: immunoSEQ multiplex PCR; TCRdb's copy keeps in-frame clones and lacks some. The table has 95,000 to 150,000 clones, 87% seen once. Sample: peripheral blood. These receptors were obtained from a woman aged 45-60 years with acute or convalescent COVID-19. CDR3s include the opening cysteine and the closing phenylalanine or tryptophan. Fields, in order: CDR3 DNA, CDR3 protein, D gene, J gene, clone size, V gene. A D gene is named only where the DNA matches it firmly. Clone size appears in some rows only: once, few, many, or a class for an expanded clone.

TGTGCCAGCAGATTAAGGGGGTTGAACACCGGGGAGCTGTTTTTT | CASRLRGLNTGELFF | NA | TRBJ2-2 | NA | TRBV27
TGTGCCAGCAGCTTGGGGACTTTCACAGATACGCAGTATTTT | CASSLGTFTDTQYF | NA | TRBJ2-3 | NA | TRBV7-2
TGTGCCAGCAGCCAAGTGCGGGGCACTGAAGCTTTCTTT | CASSQVRGTEAFF | NA | TRBJ1-1 | once | TRBV3-1/TRBV3-2
TGTGCCAGCAGCCGCGCTGGGGCAGCGAAAGCTTTCTTT | CASSRAGAAKAFF | NA | TRBJ1-1 | NA | TRBV25-1
TGCGCCAGCAGCTTGGAGTGGGGAGGAACCTACAATGAGCAGTTCTTC | CASSLEWGGTYNEQFF | NA | TRBJ2-1 | few | TRBV5-1
TGCGCCAGCATCACAGGGGGCGGAGAGACCCAGTACTTC | CASITGGGETQYF | TRBD1 | TRBJ2-5 | NA | TRBV23-1
TGTGCCACCAGCAGAGATCGAGGACTAGCTGTCGAGCAGTACTTC | CATSRDRGLAVEQYF | TRBD2 | TRBJ2-7 | NA | TRBV15
TGTGCCAGTAGTCTAGTCCGGGACAGAAGCAATGAGCAGTTCTTC | CASSLVRDRSNEQFF | TRBD1 | TRBJ2-1 | NA | TRBV19
TGTGCCAGCAATCGGGGGACGACAGATACGCAGTATTTT | CASNRGTTDTQYF | NA | TRBJ2-3 | NA | TRBV7-9
TGTGCCAGTAGTACAATGGCGGGAGGGGGGGGCAATGAGCAGTTCTTC | CASSTMAGGGGNEQFF | TRBD2 | TRBJ2-1 | NA | TRBV19
TGTGCCAGCAGTGAAGTTGGGTGGAGAGGCACAGATACGCAGTATTTT | CASSEVGWRGTDTQYF | NA | TRBJ2-3 | NA | TRBV6-1
TGTGCCAGCAGCAACGCGGGGGGACAGACTTACGAGCAGTACTTC | CASSNAGGQTYEQYF | NA | TRBJ2-7 | NA | TRBV21-1
TGCGCCAGCAGCCCCGAGCCGGGTAATATTAATGGCTACACCTTC | CASSPEPGNINGYTF | NA | TRBJ1-2 | few | TRBV5-1
TGTGCCAGCAGCTTAAATGGTCCCGAGGAGGCTTTCTTT | CASSLNGPEEAFF | NA | TRBJ1-1 | NA | TRBV7-2
TGTGCCAGCAGCCTCACAGGGTTCTCCTACGAGCAGTACTTC | CASSLTGFSYEQYF | NA | TRBJ2-7 | NA | TRBV13
TGTGCCTGGAGCGCGGGGGGCGGAGGGGAGACCCAGTACTTC | CAWSAGGGGETQYF | TRBD2 | TRBJ2-5 | NA | TRBV30
TGTGCCAGCTCGAGGGATCCGGTCGTAGGATCCTACGAGCAGTACTTC | CASSRDPVVGSYEQYF | NA | TRBJ2-7 | NA | TRBV18
TGTGCCAGCAGCGCGGGACAGCCACCCCTCCACTTT | CASSAGQPPLHF | TRBD1 | TRBJ1-6 | NA | TRBV11-3
TGTGCCAGCAGCTTAGTTTTGGGGCGCCCCTCCTACGAGCAGTACTTC | CASSLVLGRPSYEQYF | NA | TRBJ2-7 | NA | TRBV7-2
TGTGCCAGCAGCTTAACAGGAGCCTCTAGGAACACTGAAGCTTTCTTT | CASSLTGASRNTEAFF | NA | TRBJ1-1 | NA | TRBV11-3
TGTGCCAGCCTAGGAGGGACAGGGGCTCAAGAGCAGTACTTC | CASLGGTGAQEQYF | TRBD1 | TRBJ2-7 | NA | TRBV19
TGCAGTGCTAGTCTCGGGGGAATGAACACTGAAGCTTTCTTT | CSASLGGMNTEAFF | NA | TRBJ1-1 | NA | TRBV20-1
TGTGCCAGCAGCTTAGAAGCGGGGGGTGCTACTAGCACAGATACGCAGTATTTT | CASSLEAGGATSTDTQYF | TRBD2 | TRBJ2-3 | NA | TRBV7-6
TGTGCCAGCAGTTACTCTGGGGGGAGCAATCAGCCCCAGCATTTT | CASSYSGGSNQPQHF | NA | TRBJ1-5 | once | TRBV6-5
TGTGCCAGCAGTTACTCGACTAGCGGCTTCTCCTACAATGAGCAGTTCTTC | CASSYSTSGFSYNEQFF | TRBD2 | TRBJ2-1 | NA | TRBV6-2/TRBV6-3
TGTGCCAGCAGACAAACTAACTATGGCTACACCTTC | CASRQTNYGYTF | NA | TRBJ1-2 | NA | TRBV6-5
TGTGCCAGCAGACCTGCGGGGGCCACAGATACGCAGTATTTT | CASRPAGATDTQYF | NA | TRBJ2-3 | NA | TRBV2
TGTGCCAGCAGTTCCGGGGTCGGAACCTATGGCTACACCTTC | CASSSGVGTYGYTF | NA | TRBJ1-2 | NA | TRBV6-5
TGTGCAAGTCGCTTAGCGCGCACAGGGGATACTGAAGCTTTCTTT | CASRLARTGDTEAFF | NA | TRBJ1-1 | once | TRBV12-2
TGTGCCAGCAGCGTAGCTACGGGACAGCAAGAGACCCAGTACTTC | CASSVATGQQETQYF | TRBD1 | TRBJ2-5 | NA | TRBV9
TGTGCCTGGAGTGTACAGCCAGGTGGAAATCAGCCCCAGCATTTT | CAWSVQPGGNQPQHF | NA | TRBJ1-5 | NA | TRBV30
TGTGCCAGCAGCTGGGGAGGGGAGTATGGCTACACCTTC | CASSWGGEYGYTF | NA | TRBJ1-2 | NA | TRBV5-6
TGCGCCAGCGGGATTCCAGGGAACTACGAGCAGTACTTC | CASGIPGNYEQYF | NA | TRBJ2-7 | NA | TRBV5-1
TGCGCCAGCAGCTTGAGTAACTTAGACAATGAGCAGTTCTTC | CASSLSNLDNEQFF | NA | TRBJ2-1 | NA | TRBV5-1
TGTGCCAGCAGCCCCGGAGGGACAGTCTATGGCTACACCTTC | CASSPGGTVYGYTF | TRBD1 | TRBJ1-2 | NA | TRBV9